One sample yielded the 21 T cell receptor beta chains listed below, sequenced in a study of CD8+CD57+ T cells in acquired aplastic anemia. Selection for sequencing was limited to patients who had shown CD8+CD57+ cell expansion by flow cytometry. CDR3 and TCR beta VDJ profiling relied on a genomic DNA template. One entry per CDR3 protein, called by TCRdb with MiXCR from the reads. The sample contains approximately 250,000 distinct CDR3 sequences, 65% to 90% of which appear only once. The sequenced sample was sorted CD4+, CD8+, or CD8+CD57+ T cells (not recorded which) from PBMCs. These receptors were collected from a human donor with aplastic anemia.

The chain carries TRBV7-2 and TRBJ1-1; D gene uncertain. Germline V gene lookup returns CDR1 SGHTA and CDR2 FQGNSA. V was pared by 1 base and J by 1 base, with 7 bases between. This CDR3 has 14 amino acids. CDR3 bases: TGTGCCAGCAGCTTAGTCCTACGGAACACTGAAGCTTTCTTT. Translating it yields CASSLVLRNTEAFF.

This clonotype has a count of ten or more. The rearrangement joins TRBV27 to TRBJ2-2; 10 positions agree with TRBD2. Germline V gives CDR1 MNHEY, CDR2 SMNVEV (reference sequence). V shed 6 bases, J shed 5 bases, and the junction held 9 bases outside the gene matches. This CDR3 has 16 residues. The CDR3 reads CASRLSGGPYTGELFF. For the CDR3, the DNA is TGTGCCAGCAGACTTAGCGGGGGGCCCTATACCGGGGAGCTGTTTTTT.

The V and J genes are TRBV9 and TRBJ2-2; D might be TRBD1 (6 bases). Per germline, CDR1 SGDLS and CDR2 YYNGEE. Trimming removed 4 bases from V and 15 bases from J, with 25 bases in between. The CDR3 runs 15 residues. The CDR3 coding sequence is TGTGCCAGCAGCCTCTCAGGGGAAGACCAGGTCTTCGTGTTTTTT. Protein sequence: CASSLSGEDQVFVFF.

For this clonotype: Compared with germline, one end of the junction differs, possibly owing to a read error. The chain couples TRBV7-9 to TRBJ2-5, with D maybe TRBD2 (6 bases). The CDR3 runs 14 residues. The germline V gene has CDR1 SEHNR and CDR2 FQNEAQ (reference sequence). The CDR3 coding sequence is TGTGCCAGCAGCAGGGGAACAAGCCGGGAGACCCATGACTTC. Its translation: CASSRGTSRETHDF.

With regard to this clonotype: The conserved final phenylalanine or tryptophan is absent from the CDR3, which likely points to a read error. Because the CDR3's place on the DNA is in doubt, the DNA is left out and the CDR3 is given as listed by TCRdb. The chain recombines TRBV19 with TRBJ2-1; the table assigns TRBD2, which was not confirmed against the DNA. The CDR3 extends over 15 residues, inclusive of both ends. In germline, CDR1 is LNHDA, CDR2 SQIVND (reference sequence). The chain's CDR3 is CASSIVAGLGPQHFG.

As regards this clonotype: Likely a read error: the CDR3 ends without its conserved phenylalanine or tryptophan. The DNA is left out, because the CDR3 cannot be placed on it with certainty; the CDR3 is given as TCRdb lists it. The chain's CDR3 is CANSRGRESRTQDL. The chain employs TRBV15 and TRBJ2-5; TRBD2, the table's D call, lacks a check against the DNA. The CDR3 is 14 residues long, counting both termini. Germline values: CDR1 LNHNV, CDR2 YYDKDF (reference sequence).

As for this clonotype: The junction does not match germline at one end; this may be a read error. The chain is built from TRBV7-3 and TRBJ2-3, with a weak D call TRBD2 (6 bases). Germline assignment: CDR1 SGHTA and CDR2 FQGTGA. The CDR3 has 14 amino acids. CDR3 DNA: TGTGCCAGCTGCTTAGAGGGAGGTCCCGTTAAGCAGTATTTT. Amino acid sequence: CASCLEGGPVKQYF.

The chain uses TRBV20-1 and TRBJ2-5; 15 bases match TRBD2. Germline V gives CDR1 DFQATT, CDR2 SNEGSKA (reference sequence). The CDR3 has 14 amino acids. J gave up 4 bases and V 5 bases, and 2 bases lay outside the gene matches. CDR3 sequence: CSAGTSGRLETQYF. CDR3 DNA sequence: TGCAGTGCTGGGACTAGCGGGAGGTTAGAGACCCAGTACTTC.

This rearrangement joins TRBV5-6 to TRBJ2-3, with a tentative D call TRBD2 (6 bases). Trimming took off 4 bases at V and 4 bases at J, with 10 bases between the two ends. CDR3 length: 13 residues. Germline CDR1 SGHDT, CDR2 YYEEEE. The CDR3 loop reads CASSHGEADTQYF. The CDR3 DNA is TGTGCCAGCAGCCACGGGGAGGCAGATACGCAGTATTTT.

J is TRBJ2-3 and V is TRBV7-9; D is perhaps TRBD1 (6 bases). The CDR3 extends over 14 amino acids. The V gene lost 11 bases and the J gene lost 3 bases, with 18 bases spanning the gap. Germline assignment: CDR1 SEHNR and CDR2 FQNEAQ (reference sequence). CDR3 residues: CAGNMLRGTDTQYF. CDR3 in DNA: TGTGCCGGAAATATGCTAAGGGGGACAGATACGCAGTATTTT.

The chain has TRBV20-1 and TRBJ2-1; 7 positions agree with TRBD1. J gave up 0 bases and V 6 bases, and 5 bases lay outside the gene matches. Germline lookup yields CDR1 DFQATT and CDR2 SNEGSKA (reference sequence). This CDR3 has 14 amino acids. Here the CDR3 reads CSASDRASYNEQFF. CDR3 coding DNA: TGCAGTGCCTCCGACAGGGCCTCCTACAATGAGCAGTTCTTC.

This clonotype was detected many times. The V gene is TRBV27, the J gene TRBJ2-3; 7 nucleotides line up with TRBD1. V shed 2 bases, J shed 1 base, and the junction held 0 bases outside the gene matches. From germline, CDR1 is MNHEY and CDR2 SMNVEV (reference sequence). This CDR3 is 14 amino acids long. The CDR3 sequence: CASSLGTGTDTQYF. The CDR3 DNA is TGTGCCAGCAGTTTAGGGACAGGCACAGATACGCAGTATTTT.

As to this clonotype: The CDR3 does not end in the conserved phenylalanine or tryptophan, so this is likely a read error. The DNA is omitted, as the CDR3 cannot be located on it reliably, and the CDR3 follows TCRdb's listing. The genes are TRBV7-9 and TRBJ2-1; the D call TRBD1 from the table was never checked on the DNA. With termini counted, the CDR3 has 13 amino acids. Germline CDR1 SEHNR, CDR2 FQNEAQ (reference sequence). CDR3 region: CASSLSGSNGANV.

On this clonotype itself: Here the CDR3 omits its conserved ending phenylalanine or tryptophan, so a read error is the likely source. It is unclear where the CDR3 begins or ends on the DNA, so no DNA is shown, and the CDR3 is as TCRdb lists it. This chain joins TRBV2 and TRBJ2-1; TRBD1, the table's D call, lacks a check against the DNA. CDR1 SNHLY and CDR2 FYNNEI come from the germline V gene. The CDR3 is 16 amino acids in total, end residues counted. The CDR3 sequence: CASGDGGGDTQDLDPG.

Note on this clonotype: The limits of the CDR3 on the DNA are not certain, so only TCRdb's listed CDR3 is given. The CDR3 reads CASSPSDTQYFGQYF. The gene calls are TRBV7-9 and TRBJ2-3; TRBD2 is taken as the D call from the table, unchecked against the DNA. The V gene's germline CDR1 is SEHNR and CDR2 FQNEAQ (reference sequence). The CDR3 is 15 amino acids long, termini counted.

Concerning this clonotype: The CDR3 does not end in the conserved phenylalanine or tryptophan, so this is likely a read error. The J gene is TRBJ1-1, the V gene TRBV2, with D tentatively TRBD1 (6 bases). The germline CDR1 and CDR2 sequences are SNHLY and FYNNEI. This CDR3 is built from 15 residues. This chain's CDR3 is CASSLDLTGNTEAFS. The CDR3 nucleotides are TGTGCCAGCAGCTTAGATCTCACAGGGAACACGGAAGCTTTCTCT.

The chain uses TRBV7-6 and TRBJ2-3; D remains unclear. The CDR3 loop spans 14 amino acids. The V and J ends lost 0 bases and 9 bases respectively, with 13 bases between them. Germline assignment: CDR1 SGHVS and CDR2 FNYEAQ. The CDR3 region is CASSLAAGDTTQYF. In nucleotides, the CDR3 is TGTGCCAGCAGCTTAGCGGCAGGTGATACGACGCAGTATTTT. The full variable domain, completed using reference TRBV7-6 and TRBJ2-3, is GAGVSQSPRYKVTKRGQDVALRCDPISGHVSLYWYRQALGQGPEFLTYFNYEAQQDKSGLPNDRFSAERPEGSISTLTIQRTEQRDSAMYRCASSLAAGDTTQYFGPGTRLTVL.

This clonotype appeared once. The chain uses TRBV11-2 and TRBJ2-5; 15 nucleotides match TRBD2. V trimming: 5 bases; J trimming: 4 bases; junction bases outside the gene matches: 14. Germline CDR1 is SGHAT and CDR2 is FQNNGV. The CDR3 has 19 amino acids. CDR3 DNA sequence: TGTGCCAGCAGCCCAGAGGGTGGACGGACTAGCGGGAGGGGAGAGACCCAGTACTTC. Translating gives CASSPEGGRTSGRGETQYF.

The rearrangement joins TRBV5-1 to TRBJ2-7, with D perhaps TRBD2 (5 bases). Deletions cut 0 bases from V and 1 base from J, with 20 bases between. Germline loops: CDR1 SGHRS, CDR2 YFSETQ. CDR3 length: 18 amino acids. In DNA, the CDR3 is TGCGCCAGCAGCTTGGAATTCTACGGGAAAGCCCTTTCCTACGAGCAGTACGTC. It translates to CASSLEFYGKALSYEQYV.

The chain is built from TRBV6-5 and TRBJ2-7, with TRBD1 matching over 7 bases. The length of the CDR3 is 16 residues. From germline, CDR1 is MNHEY and CDR2 SVGAGI. Trimming took 0 bases from V and 1 from J; bases not matched to a gene: 6. CDR3 bases: TGTGCCAGCAGTTACTCGGGGACAGCCCTTTCCTACGAGCAGTACGTC. Translated: CASSYSGTALSYEQYV.

Details on this clonotype: One end of the junction is discordant with germline, which a read error may explain. This sequence joins TRBV7-8 and TRBJ1-2; 8 bases line up with TRBD1. CDR1 and CDR2 from the germline V gene are SGHVS and FQNEAQ. CDR3 length equals 15 residues. The CDR3 here is CASSLAGGPDTRYFF. CDR3 sequence (DNA): TGTGCCAGCAGCTTGGCAGGGGGCCCCGATACGCGCTATTTCTTC.